This T cell receptor beta chain was obtained from a study of cytomegalovirus exposure and HLA in healthy donors. Study conclusions and caveats: Specific recognition of CMV antigens was confirmed in vitro for a few chains (all CMV-associated).

The assay was immunoSEQ multiplex PCR, and TCRdb's table has in-frame clones only and misses some. The table shows 200,000 to 300,000 clones, with 90% occurring only once. The CDR3 sequence is 13 residues long. The ends were cut back, 6 bases at V and 6 bases at J, with 14 bases in the middle. Germline V gene data show CDR1 as SGHTA and CDR2 as FQGNSA. This clone was seen only a few times. Antigen unknown. The chain couples TRBV7-2 to TRBJ1-2; TRBD1 is a possible D gene (6 bases). Sequencing used PBMCs. This receptor was obtained from a woman in her twenties or thirties in good health and CMV-seronegative. The CDR3 is CASSLLAGDGYTF. Here the CDR3 DNA reads TGTGCCAGCAGTCTCTTGGCAGGGGATGGCTACACCTTC.